Listed below are T cell receptor beta chains from one sample, sequenced in a study of tumor-infiltrating lymphocytes in localized non-small cell lung cancer. Generated by immunoSEQ multiplex PCR, the TCRdb table keeps only in-frame clones and is missing some. The repertoire includes 5,200 or so clones, around 66% of them detected once, and roughly three fifths sits in the top ten. Sequencing was carried out using lung tumor tissue. These receptors originate from a human donor with non-small cell lung cancer. CDR3s include the opening cysteine and the closing phenylalanine or tryptophan. Each record gives: V gene, clone size, D gene, CDR3 length, J gene, CDR3 protein, CDR3 DNA. A D gene is named only where the DNA matches it firmly. A clone size is listed for some rows: how often the clone was seen (once, few, many), or a class if it is expanded.

TRBV7-9	NA	NA	15	TRBJ1-1	CASSDRSKMNTEAFF	TGTGCCAGCAGCGACAGGAGCAAGATGAACACTGAAGCTTTCTTT
TRBV30	NA	NA	15	TRBJ1-5	CAWSLRGGSNQPQHF	TGTGCCTGGAGCCTTCGGGGGGGGAGCAATCAGCCCCAGCATTTT
TRBV12-5	NA	NA	16	TRBJ2-5	CASGLPPGPFGETQYF	TGTGCTAGTGGTTTGCCGCCGGGACCTTTTGGAGAGACCCAGTACTTC
TRBV19	NA	TRBD1	16	TRBJ1-5	CASSIDGTGAYQPQHF	TGTGCCAGTAGTATAGATGGGACAGGGGCTTATCAGCCCCAGCATTTT
TRBV6-1	few	NA	13	TRBJ1-1	CASSEEGRFAAFF	TGTGCCAGCAGTGAAGAAGGGAGGTTCGCAGCTTTCTTT
TRBV27	few	TRBD1	14	TRBJ2-3	CASSLGTARDTQYF	TGTGCCAGCAGTTTAGGGACAGCCAGAGATACGCAGTATTTT
TRBV5-8	NA	NA	15	TRBJ1-2	CASSLKGKANYGYTF	TGTGCCAGCAGCTTGAAGGGAAAGGCTAACTATGGCTACACCTTC
TRBV7-2	NA	NA	12	TRBJ2-7	CASSPDTNEQYF	TGTGCCAGCAGCCCCGATACTAACGAGCAGTACTTC
TRBV19	NA	NA	13	TRBJ2-3	CASSKGRADTQYF	TGTGCCAGTAGTAAGGGCCGAGCGGATACGCAGTATTTT
TRBV7-7	NA	NA	14	TRBJ1-2	CASSQDRLTGVYTF	TGCGCCAGCAGCCAAGATCGACTAACGGGGGTATACACCTTC
TRBV5-4	NA	TRBD1	14	TRBJ1-1	CASSLKTGDTEAFF	TGTGCCAGCAGCTTAAAGACAGGGGACACTGAAGCTTTCTTT
TRBV6-6	NA	NA	16	TRBJ1-1	CASTHSQEGSITEAFF	TGTGCCAGCACTCACTCCCAGGAGGGGTCGATAACTGAAGCTTTCTTT
TRBV6-1	few	NA	14	TRBJ1-1	CASSLAGEYTEAFF	TGTGCCAGCAGCCTCGCCGGCGAGTACACTGAAGCTTTCTTT
TRBV5-8	NA	NA	19	TRBJ2-6	CASSPGRSSSRLLANVLTF	TGTGCCAGCAGCCCCGGAAGGTCCTCATCCCGACTCTTGGCCAACGTCCTGACTTTC
TRBV7-2	NA	NA	13	TRBJ2-3	CASSPTYTDTQYF	TGTGCCAGCAGCCCCACGTACACAGATACGCAGTATTTT
TRBV7-2	NA	NA	17	TRBJ1-2	CASSFGATTLTNYGYTF	TGTGCCAGCAGCTTTGGAGCCACAACCCTAACGAACTATGGCTACACCTTC
TRBV11-3	few	NA	15	TRBJ1-1	CASSLGRGMNTEAFF	TGTGCCAGCAGCTTAGGGCGGGGGATGAACACTGAAGCTTTCTTT
TRBV27	NA	NA	17	TRBJ2-5	CASSPGPREILRETQYF	TGTGCCAGCAGTCCGGGCCCCCGGGAGATTCTTCGAGAGACCCAGTACTTC
TRBV30	NA	NA	16	TRBJ2-6	CAWNSGLISGANVLTF	TGTGCCTGGAACTCTGGACTCATCTCTGGGGCCAACGTCCTGACTTTC
TRBV5-5	NA	NA	15	TRBJ1-5	CASSFEVGGNQPQHF	TGTGCCAGCAGCTTTGAGGTTGGAGGCAATCAGCCCCAGCATTTT
TRBV27	NA	NA	14	TRBJ1-2	CASSLWGGGQGYTF	TGTGCCAGCAGTTTATGGGGCGGGGGGCAAGGCTACACCTTC
TRBV4-1	NA	NA	15	TRBJ1-1	CASSPLQTGNTEAFF	TGCGCCAGCAGCCCCCTACAGACAGGTAACACTGAAGCTTTCTTT
TRBV7-2	NA	NA	14	TRBJ2-5	CASTGTVKFETQYF	TGTGCCAGCACCGGGACGGTAAAGTTCGAGACCCAGTACTTC
TRBV7-9	NA	NA	16	TRBJ1-1	CASSFGGIQGMAEAFF	TGTGCCAGCAGCTTTGGCGGTATACAGGGTATGGCTGAAGCTTTCTTT
TRBV7-9	few	NA	13	TRBJ2-7	CASSPSNGGVQYF	TGTGCCAGCAGCCCATCTAACGGGGGAGTGCAGTACTTC
TRBV7-2	NA	NA	14	TRBJ2-5	CASSSPRQGETQYF	TGTGCCAGCAGCTCTCCCCGGCAGGGAGAGACCCAGTACTTC
TRBV6-1	once	NA	13	TRBJ1-2	CASKRQAHYGYTF	TGTGCCAGCAAACGACAGGCGCACTATGGCTACACCTTC
TRBV6-5	NA	NA	13	TRBJ1-3	CAAHHPGVHTIYF	TGTGCGGCACATCACCCGGGGGTACACACCATATATTTT
TRBV7-2	NA	NA	16	TRBJ1-2	CASSKAGQLLTYGYTF	TGTGCCAGCAGCAAAGCTGGACAGTTGCTAACCTATGGCTACACCTTC
TRBV27	NA	NA	12	TRBJ2-5	CASSTHQETQYF	TGTGCCAGCAGTACTCACCAAGAGACCCAGTACTTC
TRBV11-2	NA	NA	13	TRBJ1-6	CASSLVDNSPLHF	TGTGCCAGCAGCTTAGTGGACAATTCACCCCTCCACTTT